The 9 T cell receptor beta chains below come from one sample, sequenced in a study of T cell repertoires in cytomegalovirus infection. TCRdb itself ran the reads through MiXCR, one entry per CDR3 protein. The repertoire includes 250,000 or so distinct CDR3 sequences, roughly an eighth of them detected once, and approximately 1.8% sits in the top ten. The sequenced material came from PBMCs. These receptors were taken from a human donor in good health (CMV status not recorded). Some clones in this sample may be carry-over from other donors' samples.

Only a few counts were recorded for this clonotype. This chain uses TRBV6-2 or TRBV6-3 with TRBJ2-1, with no clear D. CDR1 and CDR2 from the germline V gene are MNHEY and SVGEGT. The CDR3 contains 14 residues. V lost 5 bases to trimming and J lost 7 bases, with 15 bases between them. The CDR3 loop is CASSTQEMRNEQFF. The CDR3 DNA reads TGTGCCAGCAGTACGCAGGAGATGAGGAATGAGCAGTTCTTC.

This clonotype was counted many times. This chain links TRBV19 with TRBJ2-1; no clear D gene. The CDR3 has 15 residues. V was shortened by 7 bases and J by 0 bases, with 13 bases between the two germline ends. Germline V gene sequence: CDR1 LNHDA, CDR2 SQIVND (reference sequence). The CDR3 loop reads CASTIKPSSYNEQFF. The DNA for the CDR3 is TGTGCCAGTACAATCAAACCTAGCTCCTACAATGAGCAGTTCTTC.

The V call is TRBV12-3 or TRBV12-4, the J call TRBJ2-5; TRBD2 is a possible D gene (5 bases). Trimming removed 6 bases from V and 5 bases from J, with 16 bases in between. CDR3 size: 14 residues. The CDR3 DNA reads as TGTGCCAGCAGCGACTATTCCCGCGGTGAGACCCAGTACTTC. Its protein product is CASSDYSRGETQYF.

This clonotype was observed at least ten times. The V and J genes are TRBV28 and TRBJ2-7; 7 bases match TRBD2. Germline CDR1 and CDR2: MDHEN and SYDVKM. The CDR3 is 14 amino acids. V lost 3 bases, J lost 3 bases, and 5 bases stayed unmatched. The CDR3 here is CASSLGGRIYEQYF. In nucleotides, the CDR3 is TGTGCCAGCAGTTTGGGAGGGAGGATCTACGAGCAGTACTTC.

This clonotype was recorded at least ten times. This chain uses TRBV14 with TRBJ2-5; either TRBD1 or TRBD2 may supply D (5 bases each). V was shortened by 4 bases and J by 4 bases, with 7 bases between the two germline ends. The CDR3 length is 12 residues. Per the germline V gene, CDR1 is SGHDN and CDR2 is FVKESK. The chain's CDR3 is CASSLGTETQYF. CDR3 nucleotides: TGTGCCAGCAGCCTGGGGACAGAGACCCAGTACTTC.

This clonotype was seen at least ten times. The CDR3 sequence is CSAPSTSGLTDTQYF. The CDR3 DNA sequence: TGCAGTGCCCCCTCGACTAGCGGGCTTACAGATACGCAGTATTTT. This chain connects TRBV20-1 to TRBJ2-3, with 10 bases fitting TRBD2. Trimming took 6 bases from V and 3 from J; bases not matched to a gene: 9. Per the germline V gene, CDR1 is DFQATT and CDR2 is SNEGSKA (reference sequence). The CDR3 length is 15 residues.

This clonotype was counted ten times or more. The chain couples TRBV7-2 to TRBJ2-7, with TRBD2 identical over 9 bases. After removal of 7 bases from V and 1 base from J, the junction contained 5 bases not matched to a gene. The CDR3 runs 14 residues. Germline V CDR1 and CDR2: SGHTA, FQGNSA. The CDR3 DNA reads TGTGCCAGCACCCCGACTAGCGGATCCTACGAGCAGTACTTC. Amino acid sequence: CASTPTSGSYEQYF.

In its sample, this clonotype was seen a few times. The V gene is TRBV2, the J gene TRBJ2-1, with 9 positions matching TRBD2. CDR1 and CDR2 (germline): SNHLY, FYNNEI. V shed 2 bases and J 0 bases; nucleotides not matched to a gene: 5. The CDR3 covers 17 residues. The CDR3 loop reads CASSEWAGGSSYNEQFF. The CDR3 bases are TGTGCCAGCAGTGAATGGGCGGGGGGGAGCTCCTACAATGAGCAGTTCTTC. Looking up the rest from reference TRBV2 and TRBJ2-1 gives the full variable domain: EPEVTQTPSHQVTQMGQEVILRCVPISNHLYFYWYRQILGQKVEFLVSFYNNEISEKSEIFDDQFSVERPDGSNFTLKIRSTKLEDSAMYFCASSEWAGGSSYNEQFFGPGTRLTVL.

The rearrangement uses TRBV19 and TRBJ2-7; 8 positions match TRBD1. The germline V gene has CDR1 LNHDA and CDR2 SQIVND (reference sequence). Trimming at V came to 1 base and at J to 5 bases, leaving 1 base not matched to a gene. This CDR3 is 13 amino acids long. The CDR3 DNA reads as TGTGCCAGTAGTATAGTACAGGGGGACGAGCAGTACTTC. It specifies CASSIVQGDEQYF.